The TCR beta chain under discussion was sequenced for a study of PD-1 blockade in classical Hodgkin lymphoma. Study outcomes and limitations: For complete responders, baseline diversity was comparable to that of newly diagnosed patients. As was reported, newly diagnosed patients showed lower baseline TCR diversity than healthy donors did. Some patients started nivolumab under 1 year after ASCT, and they were excluded.

V was cut by 4 bases and J by 2 bases, with 19 bases left in between. Germline CDR1 and CDR2: SQVTM and ANQGSEA. This CDR3 has 16 residues. Points on this clone: Its target is not known.

Time point reported: cycle 4 day 1 (C4D1), after 6 weeks of nivolumab. Each patient relapsed following autologous stem cell transplantation, and prior brentuximab vedotin exposure differed. Sequencing was performed with immunoSEQ multiplex PCR; in TCRdb, only in-frame clones are kept and a portion is missing. Of 20,000 or so clones in the sample, 70% to 90% are singletons; the top ten hold around 22%. This receptor was obtained from a human donor with classical Hodgkin lymphoma. The chain carries TRBV29-1 and TRBJ2-3, with a weak D call TRBD1 (5 bases). The specimen comprised peripheral blood mononuclear cells (PBMCs), sampled before the fourth cycle of nivolumab. The CDR3 nucleotides read TGCAGCGTTGTGCCTGTACTGACAGCTTACACAGATACGCAGTATTTT. Translating gives CSVVPVLTAYTDTQYF.